These 10 T cell receptor beta chains originate from one sample sequenced in a study of PD-L1 blockade in urothelial cancer. The time point: peripheral blood 6 weeks after treatment start. Produced via immunoSEQ multiplex PCR; TCRdb's table is partial and in-frame only. Seen here are roughly 45,000 clones, roughly 86% observed once, and the top ten hold less than 15%. The specimen was PBMCs, collected around atezolizumab (anti-PD-L1) treatment. These receptors were taken from a man aged 60 to 75 with urothelial cancer.

The chain recombines TRBV6-5 with TRBJ2-1; 8 nucleotides agree with TRBD1. CDR3 length: 16 residues. With V trimmed by 2 bases and J by 3 bases, 6 bases remained unmatched. Germline values: CDR1 MNHEY, CDR2 SVGAGI. Written as DNA, the CDR3 is TGTGCCAGCAGTTACATTGCGGGACAGGACTACAATGAGCAGTTCTTC. Encoded protein: CASSYIAGQDYNEQFF.

The genes are TRBV28 and TRBJ1-5, with a weak D call TRBD1 (6 bases). This CDR3 is built from 14 residues. V lost 3 bases, J lost 3 bases, and 9 bases lay in between. Germline CDR1 MDHEN, CDR2 SYDVKM. This CDR3 is CASSLGDTNQPQHF. CDR3 sequence (DNA): TGTGCCAGCAGTTTGGGGGACACCAATCAGCCCCAGCATTTT.

The genes are TRBV5-6 and TRBJ2-2, with D hard to call. CDR1 is SGHDT, CDR2 YYEEEE, per germline. The CDR3 runs 14 residues. V was shortened by 0 bases and J by 6 bases, with 9 bases between the two germline ends. CDR3 region: CASSLEPGAGELFF. CDR3 nucleotides: TGTGCCAGCAGCTTGGAGCCCGGTGCCGGGGAGCTGTTTTTT.

The chain carries TRBV4-1 and TRBJ1-4; possible D gene TRBD1, 5 bases. Deletions cut 4 bases from V and 6 bases from J, with 15 bases between. Germline V lookup: CDR1 MGHRA, CDR2 YSYEKL. The CDR3 is made up of 15 amino acids. The CDR3 loop reads CASSLGRGGDEKLFF. The CDR3 region has the DNA TGCGCCAGCAGCCTAGGACGCGGGGGGGATGAAAAACTGTTTTTT.

This clone was picked up a small number of times. The rearrangement joins TRBV28 to TRBJ1-5, with 7 nucleotides matching TRBD1. The CDR3 is 16 residues long. The trim removed 6 bases at V and 2 bases at J, leaving 10 bases unmatched. Germline lookup yields CDR1 MDHEN and CDR2 SYDVKM. CDR3 sequence: CASRRQGRGGNQPQHF. The CDR3 DNA reads TGTGCCAGCAGGAGACAGGGAAGGGGTGGCAATCAGCCCCAGCATTTT. Looking up the rest from reference TRBV28 and TRBJ1-5 gives the full variable domain: DVKVTQSSRYLVKRTGEKVFLECVQDMDHENMFWYRQDPGLGLRLIYFSYDVKMKEKGDIPEGYSVSREKKERFSLILESASTNQTSMYLCASRRQGRGGNQPQHFGDGTRLSIL.

V gene TRBV6-5 combines with J gene TRBJ1-1, with a tentative D call TRBD1 (6 bases). Germline V gene lookup returns CDR1 MNHEY and CDR2 SVGAGI. V lost 4 bases and J 6 bases, leaving 15 bases between the germline ends. This CDR3 comprises 14 residues. CDR3 in DNA: TGTGCCAGCAGTTCGGACAGCATTCGGGCTGAAGCTTTCTTT. Its protein product is CASSSDSIRAEAFF.

The chain links TRBV29-1 to TRBJ1-3, with D possibly TRBD1 on 6 matching bases. Trimming shortened V by 4 bases and J by 3 bases, and 10 bases separated the two germline ends. This CDR3 is 13 amino acids long. CDR1 is SQVTM, CDR2 ANQGSEA, per germline. The CDR3 bases are TGCAGCGTTGCCCCGACAGGTGGAAACACCATATATTTT. Amino acids: CSVAPTGGNTIYF.

Worth noting for this clone: Other DNA sequences within the sample encode an identical CDR3. J is TRBJ2-2 and V is TRBV4-3, with D tentatively TRBD2 (5 bases). The CDR3 spans 18 residues. V gave up 0 bases and J gave up 3 bases, with 17 bases separating them. Germline CDR1 reads LGHNA; CDR2 reads YSLEER. The CDR3 DNA reads TGCGCCAGCAGCCAAGAGTTGACCGCTATCGGGGACACCGGGGAGCTGTTTTTT. It translates to CASSQELTAIGDTGELFF.

The V call is TRBV5-5, the J call TRBJ1-1; 8 bases align to TRBD1. Per the germline V gene, CDR1 is SGHKS and CDR2 is YYEKEE (reference sequence). V lost 9 bases and J lost 5; bases outside the gene matches: 12. This CDR3 spans 14 amino acids. CDR3 bases: TGTGCCACTCAAAACAGGGGGGATAGTACTGAAGCTTTCTTT. This sequence encodes CATQNRGDSTEAFF. The full variable domain, rest sourced from reference TRBV5-5 and TRBJ1-1, is DAGVTQSPTHLIKTRGQQVTLRCSPISGHKSVSWYQQVLGQGPQFIFQYYEKEERGRGNFPDRFSARQFPNYSSELNVNALLLGDSALYLCATQNRGDSTEAFFGQGTRLTVV.

The chain combines TRBV5-8 with TRBJ1-1, with D perhaps matching TRBD1 (6 bases). Germline V gives CDR1 SGHTS, CDR2 YDEGEE. The V end lost 0 bases, the J end lost 1 base, and 10 bases lay between the germline ends. This CDR3 comprises 15 residues. This chain's CDR3 is CASSLDAGENTEAFF. CDR3 nucleotides: TGTGCCAGCAGCTTGGATGCAGGGGAGAACACTGAAGCTTTCTTT.